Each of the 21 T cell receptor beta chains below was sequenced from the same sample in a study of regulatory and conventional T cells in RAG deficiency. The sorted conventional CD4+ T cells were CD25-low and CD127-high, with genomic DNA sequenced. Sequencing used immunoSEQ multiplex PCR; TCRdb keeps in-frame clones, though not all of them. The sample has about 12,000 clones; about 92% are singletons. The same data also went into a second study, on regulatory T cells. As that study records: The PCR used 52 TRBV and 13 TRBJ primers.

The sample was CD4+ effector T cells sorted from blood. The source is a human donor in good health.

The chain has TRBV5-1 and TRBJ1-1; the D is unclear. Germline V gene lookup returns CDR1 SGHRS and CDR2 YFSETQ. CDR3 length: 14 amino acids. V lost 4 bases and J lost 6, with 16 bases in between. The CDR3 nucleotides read TGCGCCAGCAGCCATGGGAGTATTGACGCTGAAGCTTTCTTT. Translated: CASSHGSIDAEAFF.

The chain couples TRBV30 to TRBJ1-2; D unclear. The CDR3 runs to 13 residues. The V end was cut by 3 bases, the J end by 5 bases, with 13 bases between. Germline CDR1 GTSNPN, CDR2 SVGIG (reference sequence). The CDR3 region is CAWSATRGYGYTF. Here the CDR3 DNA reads TGTGCCTGGAGCGCAACTCGAGGATATGGCTACACCTTC.

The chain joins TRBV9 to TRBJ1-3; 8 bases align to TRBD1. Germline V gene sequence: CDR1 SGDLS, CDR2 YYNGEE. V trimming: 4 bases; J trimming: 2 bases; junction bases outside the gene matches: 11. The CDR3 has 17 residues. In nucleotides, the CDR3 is TGTGCCAGCAGCTCCGGTCAGGGGGCCCGGGCTGGAAACACCATATATTTT. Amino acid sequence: CASSSGQGARAGNTIYF.

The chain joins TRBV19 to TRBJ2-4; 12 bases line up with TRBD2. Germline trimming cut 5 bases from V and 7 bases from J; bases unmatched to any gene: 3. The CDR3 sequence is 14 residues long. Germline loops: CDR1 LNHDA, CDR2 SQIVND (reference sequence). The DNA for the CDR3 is TGTGCCAGTAGTTCTAGCGGGAGGGGGAACATTCAGTACTTC. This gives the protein CASSSSGRGNIQYF.

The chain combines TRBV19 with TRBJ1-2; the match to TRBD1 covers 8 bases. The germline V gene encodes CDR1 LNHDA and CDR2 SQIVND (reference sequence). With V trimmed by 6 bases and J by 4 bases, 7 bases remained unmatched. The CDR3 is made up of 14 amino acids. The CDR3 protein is CASSIGQGGYGYTF. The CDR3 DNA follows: TGTGCCAGTAGCATCGGACAGGGTGGCTATGGCTACACCTTC.

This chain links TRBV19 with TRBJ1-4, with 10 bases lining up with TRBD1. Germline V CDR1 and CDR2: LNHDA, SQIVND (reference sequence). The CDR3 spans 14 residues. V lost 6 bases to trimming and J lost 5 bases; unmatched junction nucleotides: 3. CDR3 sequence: CASSADRGNEKLFF. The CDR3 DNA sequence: TGTGCCAGTAGCGCGGACAGGGGGAATGAAAAACTGTTTTTT.

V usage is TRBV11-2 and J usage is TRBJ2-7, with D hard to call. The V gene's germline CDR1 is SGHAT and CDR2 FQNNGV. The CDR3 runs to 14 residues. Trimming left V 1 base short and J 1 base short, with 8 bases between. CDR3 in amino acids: CASSLGTLSYEQYF. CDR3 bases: TGTGCCAGCAGCTTAGGAACACTTTCCTACGAGCAGTACTTC.

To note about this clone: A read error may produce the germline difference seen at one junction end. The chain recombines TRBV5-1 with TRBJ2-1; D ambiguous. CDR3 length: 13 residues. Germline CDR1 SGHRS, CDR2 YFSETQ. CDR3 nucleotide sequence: TGCGCCAGCAACTTGGATCGTTCGGGTGAGCAGTTCTTC. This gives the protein CASNLDRSGEQFF. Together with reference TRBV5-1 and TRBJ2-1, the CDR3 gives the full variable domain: KAGVTQTPRYLIKTRGQQVTLSCSPISGHRSVSWYQQTPGQGLQFLFEYFSETQRNKGNFPGRFSGRQFSNSRSEMNVSTLELGDSALYLCASNLDRSGEQFFGPGTRLTVL.

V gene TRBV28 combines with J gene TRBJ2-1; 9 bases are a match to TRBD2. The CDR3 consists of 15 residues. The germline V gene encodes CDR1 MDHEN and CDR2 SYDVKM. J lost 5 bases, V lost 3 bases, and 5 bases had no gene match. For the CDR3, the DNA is TGTGCCAGCAGTTTGGCGGGAGGGCTTAACAATGAGCAGTTCTTC. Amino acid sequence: CASSLAGGLNNEQFF.

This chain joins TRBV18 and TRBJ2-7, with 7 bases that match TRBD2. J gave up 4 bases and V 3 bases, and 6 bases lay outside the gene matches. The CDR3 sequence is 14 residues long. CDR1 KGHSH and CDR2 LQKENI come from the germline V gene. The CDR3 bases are TGTGCCAGCTCACCCGGTGGGGGGGTGTACGAGCAGTACTTC. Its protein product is CASSPGGGVYEQYF.

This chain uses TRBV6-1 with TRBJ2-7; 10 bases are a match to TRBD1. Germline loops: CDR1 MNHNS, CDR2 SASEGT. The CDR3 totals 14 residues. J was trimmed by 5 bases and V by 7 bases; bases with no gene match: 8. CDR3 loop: CASKDRGRRNEQYF. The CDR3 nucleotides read TGTGCCAGCAAAGACAGGGGGCGGAGAAACGAGCAGTACTTC.

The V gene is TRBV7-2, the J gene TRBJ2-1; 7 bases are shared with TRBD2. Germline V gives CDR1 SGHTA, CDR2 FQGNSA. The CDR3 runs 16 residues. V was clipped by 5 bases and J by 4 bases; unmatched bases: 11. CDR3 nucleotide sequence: TGTGCCAGCAGCCGACGGGCGGGCGGGGGATACAATGAGCAGTTCTTC. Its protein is CASSRRAGGGYNEQFF. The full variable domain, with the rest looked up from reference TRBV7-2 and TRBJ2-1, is GAGVSQSPSNKVTEKGKDVELRCDPISGHTALYWYRQSLGQGLEFLIYFQGNSAPDKSGLPSDRFSAERTGGSVSTLTIQRTQQEDSAVYLCASSRRAGGGYNEQFFGPGTRLTVL.

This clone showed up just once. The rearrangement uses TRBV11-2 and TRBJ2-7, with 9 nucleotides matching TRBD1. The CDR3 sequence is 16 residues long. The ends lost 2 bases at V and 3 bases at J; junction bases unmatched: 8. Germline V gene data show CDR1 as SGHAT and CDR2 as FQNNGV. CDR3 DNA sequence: TGTGCCAGCAGCTTACTCGCTGGGACAGGGAGCTACGAGCAGTACTTC. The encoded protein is CASSLLAGTGSYEQYF.

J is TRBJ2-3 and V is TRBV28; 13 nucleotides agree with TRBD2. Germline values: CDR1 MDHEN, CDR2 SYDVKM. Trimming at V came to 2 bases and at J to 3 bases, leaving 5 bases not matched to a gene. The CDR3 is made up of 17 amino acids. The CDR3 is CASSLTLAGGPTDTQYF. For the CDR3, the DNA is TGTGCCAGCAGTTTAACACTAGCGGGAGGGCCGACAGATACGCAGTATTTT.

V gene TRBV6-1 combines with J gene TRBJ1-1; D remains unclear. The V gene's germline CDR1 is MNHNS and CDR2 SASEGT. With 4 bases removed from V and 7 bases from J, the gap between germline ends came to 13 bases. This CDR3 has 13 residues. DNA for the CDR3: TGTGCCAGCAGTGTACATACTCAGGATGAAGCTTTCTTT. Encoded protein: CASSVHTQDEAFF.

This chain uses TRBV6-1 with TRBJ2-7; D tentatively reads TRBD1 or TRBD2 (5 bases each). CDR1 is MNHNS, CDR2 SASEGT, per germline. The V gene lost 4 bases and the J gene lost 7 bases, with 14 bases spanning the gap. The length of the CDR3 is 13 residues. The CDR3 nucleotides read TGTGCCAGCAGTGCCAGGGCCGAGGGGGAGCAGTACTTC. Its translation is CASSARAEGEQYF.

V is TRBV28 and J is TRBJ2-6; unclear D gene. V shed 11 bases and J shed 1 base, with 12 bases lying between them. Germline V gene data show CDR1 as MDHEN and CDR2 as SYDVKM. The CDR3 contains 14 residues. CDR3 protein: CAVPSGSGANVLTF. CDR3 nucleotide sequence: TGTGCCGTCCCTAGTGGGTCTGGGGCCAACGTCCTGACTTTC. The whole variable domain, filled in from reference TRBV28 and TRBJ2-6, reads DVKVTQSSRYLVKRTGEKVFLECVQDMDHENMFWYRQDPGLGLRLIYFSYDVKMKEKGDIPEGYSVSREKKERFSLILESASTNQTSMYLCAVPSGSGANVLTFGAGSRLTVL.

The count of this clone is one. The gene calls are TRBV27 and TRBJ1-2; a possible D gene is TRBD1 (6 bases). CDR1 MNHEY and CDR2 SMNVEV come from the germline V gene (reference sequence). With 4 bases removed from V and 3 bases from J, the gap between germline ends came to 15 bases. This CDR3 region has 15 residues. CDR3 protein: CASSWSGVFDYGYTF. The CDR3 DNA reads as TGTGCCAGCAGTTGGTCAGGGGTCTTTGACTATGGCTACACCTTC.

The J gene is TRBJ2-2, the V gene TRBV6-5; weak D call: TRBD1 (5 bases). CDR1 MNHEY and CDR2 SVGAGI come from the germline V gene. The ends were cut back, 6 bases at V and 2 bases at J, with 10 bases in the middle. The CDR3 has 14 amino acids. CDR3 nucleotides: TGTGCCAGCAGACCGCAGGGTAACACCGGGGAGCTGTTTTTT. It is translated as CASRPQGNTGELFF.

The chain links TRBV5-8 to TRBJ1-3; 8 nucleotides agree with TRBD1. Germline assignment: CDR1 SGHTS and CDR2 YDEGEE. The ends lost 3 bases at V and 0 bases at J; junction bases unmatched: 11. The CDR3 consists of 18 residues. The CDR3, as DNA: TGTGCCAGCAGCTCCCGGACAGGGCTCATGGCCTCTGGAAACACCATATATTTT. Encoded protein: CASSSRTGLMASGNTIYF. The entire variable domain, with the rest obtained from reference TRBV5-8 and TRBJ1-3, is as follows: EAGVTQSPTHLIKTRGQQATLRCSPISGHTSVYWYQQALGLGLQFLLWYDEGEERNRGNFPPRFSGRQFPNYSSELNVNALELEDSALYLCASSSRTGLMASGNTIYFGEGSWLTVV.

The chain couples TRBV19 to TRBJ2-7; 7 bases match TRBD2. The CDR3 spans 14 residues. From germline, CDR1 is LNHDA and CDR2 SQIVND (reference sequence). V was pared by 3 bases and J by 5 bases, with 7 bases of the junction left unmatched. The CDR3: CASSIRGVEDEQYF. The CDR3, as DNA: TGTGCCAGTAGTATTCGGGGGGTCGAGGACGAGCAGTACTTC.